This T cell receptor beta chain was captured in a study of identical twins. TCRdb reprocessed the 5' RACE reads via MiXCR and lists one record per CDR3 protein. The profile shows approximately 490,000 distinct CDR3 sequences, about 22% of them singletons. Germline values: CDR1 MNHEY, CDR2 SMNVEV (reference sequence). The CDR3 sequence is 15 residues long. Deletions cut 3 bases from V and 0 bases from J, with 8 bases between. This clonotype was observed a few times. This sample was also put to use in a study of yellow fever vaccine responses in identical twins.

Sequencing used CD4+ T cells sorted from blood. The chain uses TRBV27 and TRBJ2-2; D is unresolved. The sequence came from a woman aged 18 to 35 in good health. The CDR3 DNA reads as TGTGCCAGCAGTTTGGACCGTTCGAACACCGGGGAGCTGTTTTTT. Encoded protein: CASSLDRSNTGELFF.